These 10 T cell receptor beta chains were sequenced from one sample in a study of beta chain features in type 1 diabetes. Study-wide points: All four CD4+ subsets from Type 1 diabetes patients carried moderately but significantly shorter TCRB CDR3s.

Expressed TCRB transcripts got sequenced, as all isolated RNA was reverse transcribed. Generated by immunoSEQ multiplex PCR, the TCRdb table keeps only in-frame clones and is missing some. The sample gives 130,000 to 150,000 clones, approximately 13% of which show up once; approximately 1.3% is in the top ten. No antigen has been identified for these receptors. Sequencing was performed on central memory CD4+ T cells from blood. The receptors derive from a man between 18 and 35 years old with type 1 diabetes.

A few counts support this clone. The chain is built from TRBV4-1 and TRBJ2-5; D perhaps matches TRBD2 (5 bases). The CDR3 loop spans 15 amino acids. Trimming cost V 0 bases and J 7 bases, with 15 bases left between them. CDR1 MGHRA and CDR2 YSYEKL come from the germline V gene. The CDR3 region has the DNA TGCGCCAGCAGCCAAGATAACGGGGTACGGAGGACCCAGTACTTC. Its protein is CASSQDNGVRRTQYF.

The chain joins TRBV27 to TRBJ1-2, with a possible D match to TRBD1 (6 bases). CDR1 MNHEY and CDR2 SMNVEV come from the germline V gene (reference sequence). Trimming stripped 8 bases from V and 3 bases from J, with 10 bases between. The CDR3 is made up of 12 amino acids. CDR3: CASWRTDYGYTF. DNA of the CDR3: TGTGCCAGCTGGCGGACAGACTATGGCTACACCTTC.

J is TRBJ2-5 and V is TRBV7-2, with 7 bases matching TRBD2. The J segment lost 6 bases and the V segment lost 4 bases, leaving 11 bases of the junction unmatched. Germline V gene lookup returns CDR1 SGHTA and CDR2 FQGNSA. The CDR3 is 15 residues long. DNA of the CDR3: TGTGCCAGCAGCTCAACGCACCTAGCGGTTCAGACCCAGTACTTC. Encoded protein: CASSSTHLAVQTQYF.

The V and J genes are TRBV7-8 and TRBJ1-2, with a tentative D call TRBD1 (6 bases). The V end was cut by 3 bases, the J end by 4 bases, with 15 bases between. The CDR3 totals 15 residues. The germline V gene has CDR1 SGHVS and CDR2 FQNEAQ. In DNA form, the CDR3 reads TGTGCCAGCAGCTTGTCACAGGGCGTCGCCTATGGCTACACCTTC. Encoded protein: CASSLSQGVAYGYTF. The full variable domain, rest sourced from reference TRBV7-8 and TRBJ1-2, is GAGVSQSPRYKVAKRGQDVALRCDPISGHVSLFWYQQALGQGPEFLTYFQNEAQLDKSGLPSDRFFAERPEGSVSTLKIQRTQQEDSAVYLCASSLSQGVAYGYTFGSGTRLTVV.

This clone has just a few counts. An end of the junction does not agree with germline; a read error may underlie this. This chain connects TRBV11-2 to TRBJ1-1; 9 bases are a match to TRBD1. The germline V gene has CDR1 SGHAT and CDR2 FQNNGV. CDR3 length: 12 amino acids. CDR3 coding DNA: TGTGCCAGCAGCCGAGAAACGGGACAGGGAGTCTTT. Its protein is CASSRETGQGVF.

This clone was seen a handful of times. The chain is built from TRBV5-1 and TRBJ1-5; 7 positions agree with TRBD1. Trimming took 2 bases from V and 1 from J; bases not matched to a gene: 3. CDR1 and CDR2 from the germline V gene are SGHRS and YFSETQ. The CDR3 spans 15 residues. The CDR3 sequence is CASSFTGQSNQPQHF. CDR3 sequence (DNA): TGCGCCAGCAGCTTTACGGGACAGAGCAATCAGCCCCAGCATTTT.

The sample holds one count of this clone. Distinct nucleotide sequences in the sample also encode this CDR3. The chain couples TRBV5-1 to TRBJ1-4, with TRBD1 as a possible D gene (5 bases). The CDR3 is 16 amino acids. Germline CDR1 and CDR2: SGHRS and YFSETQ. The ends were cut back, 0 bases at V and 0 bases at J, with 9 bases in the middle. In nucleotides, the CDR3 is TGCGCCAGCAGCTTGGATGGGGGTACAACTAATGAAAAACTGTTTTTT. Translating gives CASSLDGGTTNEKLFF. The full variable domain, in which reference TRBV5-1 and TRBJ1-4 provide the parts outside the CDR3, is KAGVTQTPRYLIKTRGQQVTLSCSPISGHRSVSWYQQTPGQGLQFLFEYFSETQRNKGNFPGRFSGRQFSNSRSEMNVSTLELGDSALYLCASSLDGGTTNEKLFFGSGTQLSVL.

Only a few counts were recorded for this clone. The CDR3 protein is CASSSGRENSPLHF. The CDR3 nucleotides read TGTGCCAGCAGTTCCGGACGGGAGAATTCACCCCTCCACTTT. J is TRBJ1-6 and V is TRBV6-6; no clear D gene. Germline V lookup: CDR1 MNHNY, CDR2 SVGAGI (reference sequence). This CDR3 has 14 amino acids. Between the trimmed V and J ends, which lost 4 bases and 7 bases, there was a span of 11 bases.

In this sample, this clone turned up a few times. This sequence joins TRBV6-6 and TRBJ1-4; 8 bases are a match to TRBD1. CDR1 is MNHNY and CDR2 is SVGAGI in the germline V gene (reference sequence). V shed 6 bases, J shed 11 bases, and the junction held 11 bases outside the gene matches. CDR3 length: 14 amino acids. For the CDR3, the DNA is TGTGCCAGCAGCCCCGAGGCAGGGGGCGGCAAACTGTTTTTT. Amino acid sequence: CASSPEAGGGKLFF.

V is TRBV6-5 and J is TRBJ1-3; unclear D gene. The V gene's germline CDR1 is MNHEY and CDR2 SVGAGI. This CDR3 is 16 amino acids long. Trimming pared 4 bases from V and 0 bases from J, leaving 13 bases between. In nucleotides, the CDR3 is TGTGCCAGCAGTTCCTCGAGGACGGACTCTGGAAACACCATATATTTT. Amino acid sequence: CASSSSRTDSGNTIYF.